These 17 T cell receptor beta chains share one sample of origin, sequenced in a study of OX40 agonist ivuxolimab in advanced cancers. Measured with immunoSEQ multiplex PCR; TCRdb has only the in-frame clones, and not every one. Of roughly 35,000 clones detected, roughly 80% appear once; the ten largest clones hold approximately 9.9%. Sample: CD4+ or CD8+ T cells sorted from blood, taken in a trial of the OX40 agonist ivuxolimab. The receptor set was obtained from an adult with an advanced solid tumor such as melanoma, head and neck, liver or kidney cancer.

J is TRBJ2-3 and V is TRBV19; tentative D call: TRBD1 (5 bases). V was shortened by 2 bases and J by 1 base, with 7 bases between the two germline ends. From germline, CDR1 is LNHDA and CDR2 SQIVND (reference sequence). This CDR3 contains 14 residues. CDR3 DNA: TGTGCCAGTAGTATATCAGGGCGCACAGATACGCAGTATTTT. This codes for CASSISGRTDTQYF.

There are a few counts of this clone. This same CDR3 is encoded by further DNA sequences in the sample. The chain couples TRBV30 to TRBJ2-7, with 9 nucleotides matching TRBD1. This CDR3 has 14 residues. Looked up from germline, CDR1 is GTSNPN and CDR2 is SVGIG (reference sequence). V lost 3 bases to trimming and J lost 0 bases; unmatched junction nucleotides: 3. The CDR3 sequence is CAWSLGQGSYEQYF. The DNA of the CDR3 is TGTGCCTGGAGCCTGGGACAGGGCTCCTACGAGCAGTACTTC.

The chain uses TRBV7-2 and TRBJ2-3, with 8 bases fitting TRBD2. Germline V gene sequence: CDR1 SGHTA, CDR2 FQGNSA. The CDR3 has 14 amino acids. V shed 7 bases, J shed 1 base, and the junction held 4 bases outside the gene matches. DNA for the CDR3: TGTGCCAGCAAACGGGGGGGAGGCACAGATACGCAGTATTTT. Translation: CASKRGGGTDTQYF.

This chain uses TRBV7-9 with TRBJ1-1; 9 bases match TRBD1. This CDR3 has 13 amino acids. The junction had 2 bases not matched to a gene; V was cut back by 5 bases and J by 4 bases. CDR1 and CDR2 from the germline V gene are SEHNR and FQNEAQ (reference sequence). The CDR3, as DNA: TGTGCCAGCAGCCCGACAGGGGGCACTGAAGCTTTCTTT. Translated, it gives CASSPTGGTEAFF.

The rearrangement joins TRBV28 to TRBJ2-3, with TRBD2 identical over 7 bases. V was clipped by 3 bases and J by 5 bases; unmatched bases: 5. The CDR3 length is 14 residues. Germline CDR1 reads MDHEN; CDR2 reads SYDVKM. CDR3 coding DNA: TGTGCCAGCAGTTTGGGGGGGGGTGGAGATACGCAGTATTTT. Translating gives CASSLGGGGDTQYF. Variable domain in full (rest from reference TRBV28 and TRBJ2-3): DVKVTQSSRYLVKRTGEKVFLECVQDMDHENMFWYRQDPGLGLRLIYFSYDVKMKEKGDIPEGYSVSREKKERFSLILESASTNQTSMYLCASSLGGGGDTQYFGPGTRLTVL.

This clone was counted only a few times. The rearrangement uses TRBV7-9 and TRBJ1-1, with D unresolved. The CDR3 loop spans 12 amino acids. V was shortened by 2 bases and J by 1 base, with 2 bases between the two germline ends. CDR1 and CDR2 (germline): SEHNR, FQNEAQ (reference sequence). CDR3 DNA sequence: TGTGCCAGCAGCTTACAGAACACTGAAGCTTTCTTT. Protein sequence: CASSLQNTEAFF.

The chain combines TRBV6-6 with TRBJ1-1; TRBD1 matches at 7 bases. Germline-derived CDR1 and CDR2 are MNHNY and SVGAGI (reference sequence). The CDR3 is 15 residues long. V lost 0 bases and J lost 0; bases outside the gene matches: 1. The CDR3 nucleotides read TGTGCCAGCAGTTACTCGACAGGGATGAACACTGAAGCTTTCTTT. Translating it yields CASSYSTGMNTEAFF.

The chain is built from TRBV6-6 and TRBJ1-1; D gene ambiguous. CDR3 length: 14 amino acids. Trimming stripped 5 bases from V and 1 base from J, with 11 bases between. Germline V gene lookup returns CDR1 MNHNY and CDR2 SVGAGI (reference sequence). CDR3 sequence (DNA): TGTGCCAGCAGTCTAACGGACCGGAACACTGAAGCTTTCTTT. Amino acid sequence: CASSLTDRNTEAFF.

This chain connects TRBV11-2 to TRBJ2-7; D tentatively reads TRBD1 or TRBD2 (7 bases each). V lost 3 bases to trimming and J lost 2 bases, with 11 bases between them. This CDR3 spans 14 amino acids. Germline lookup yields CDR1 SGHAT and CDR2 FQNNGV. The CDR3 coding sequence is TGTGCCAGCAGCTTTCAGGGGGGGCCCTACGAGCAGTACTTC. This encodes CASSFQGGPYEQYF.

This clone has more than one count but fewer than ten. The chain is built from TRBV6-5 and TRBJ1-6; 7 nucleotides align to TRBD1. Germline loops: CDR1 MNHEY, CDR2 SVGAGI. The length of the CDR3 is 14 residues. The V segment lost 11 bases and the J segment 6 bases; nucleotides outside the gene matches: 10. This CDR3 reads CACHGTAINSPLHF. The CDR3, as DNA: TGTGCCTGTCACGGGACAGCAATTAATTCACCCCTCCACTTT.

The CDR3 coding sequence is TGTGCCATCAGTGAGTCGCGTCGGGGGGGCAATGAGCAGTTCTTC. Translated: CAISESRRGGNEQFF. The chain has TRBV10-3 and TRBJ2-1; TRBD2 matches at 8 bases. This CDR3 is built from 15 residues. V trimming: 0 bases; J trimming: 6 bases; junction bases outside the gene matches: 4. CDR1 is ENHRY and CDR2 is SYGVKD in the germline V gene.

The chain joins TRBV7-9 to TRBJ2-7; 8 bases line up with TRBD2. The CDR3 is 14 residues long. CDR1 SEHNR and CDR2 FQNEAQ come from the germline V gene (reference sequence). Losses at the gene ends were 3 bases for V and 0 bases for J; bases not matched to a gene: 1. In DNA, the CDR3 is TGTGCCAGCAGCTTCGGGGGGGCCTCCTACGAGCAGTACTTC. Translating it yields CASSFGGASYEQYF.

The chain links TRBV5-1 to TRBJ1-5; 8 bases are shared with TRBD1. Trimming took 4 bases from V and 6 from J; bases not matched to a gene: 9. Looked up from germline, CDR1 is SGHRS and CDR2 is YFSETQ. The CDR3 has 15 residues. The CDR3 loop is CASSPGQGALQPQHF. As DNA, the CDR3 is TGCGCCAGCAGCCCTGGGCAGGGGGCCCTTCAGCCCCAGCATTTT.

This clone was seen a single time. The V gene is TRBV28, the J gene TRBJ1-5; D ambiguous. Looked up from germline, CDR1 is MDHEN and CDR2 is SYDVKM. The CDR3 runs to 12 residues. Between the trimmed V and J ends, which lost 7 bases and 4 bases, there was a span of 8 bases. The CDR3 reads CASNIPNQPQHF. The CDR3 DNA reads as TGTGCCAGCAACATACCAAATCAGCCCCAGCATTTT. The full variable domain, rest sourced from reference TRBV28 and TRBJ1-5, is DVKVTQSSRYLVKRTGEKVFLECVQDMDHENMFWYRQDPGLGLRLIYFSYDVKMKEKGDIPEGYSVSREKKERFSLILESASTNQTSMYLCASNIPNQPQHFGDGTRLSIL.

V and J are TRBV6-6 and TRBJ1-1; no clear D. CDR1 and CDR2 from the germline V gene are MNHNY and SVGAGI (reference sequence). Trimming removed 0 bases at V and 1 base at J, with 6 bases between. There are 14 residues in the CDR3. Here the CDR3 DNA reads TGTGCCAGCAGTTACTCGCAATGGAACACTGAAGCTTTCTTT. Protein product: CASSYSQWNTEAFF.

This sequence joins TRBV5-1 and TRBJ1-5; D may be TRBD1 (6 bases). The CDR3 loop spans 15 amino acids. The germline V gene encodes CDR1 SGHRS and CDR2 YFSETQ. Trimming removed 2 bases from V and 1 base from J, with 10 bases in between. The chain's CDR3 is CASSLGQNSNQPQHF. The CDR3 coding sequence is TGCGCCAGCAGCTTAGGACAGAACAGCAATCAGCCCCAGCATTTT.

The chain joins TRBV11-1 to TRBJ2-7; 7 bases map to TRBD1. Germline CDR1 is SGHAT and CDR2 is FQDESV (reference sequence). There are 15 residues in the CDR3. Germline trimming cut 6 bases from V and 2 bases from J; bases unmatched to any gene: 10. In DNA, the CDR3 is TGTGCCAGCAGACCAGGGGCAGGGGGTACCTACGAGCAGTACTTC. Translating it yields CASRPGAGGTYEQYF.